What follows is one TCR beta chain and its context. Its antigen is not known. Produced via immunoSEQ multiplex PCR; TCRdb's table is partial and in-frame only. Of 15,000 to 20,000 clones detected, about 60% appear once; the ten largest clones hold 7% to 9%. The source of the sample is a study of OX40 agonist ivuxolimab in advanced cancers. About the study: Enrolled patients in dose escalation had cancers that were hepatocellular carcinoma, melanoma, renal cell or head and neck cancer.

Study conclusions and caveats: At doses 0.1 to 3.0 mg/kg, CD4+ and CD8+ clones expanded.

The clonotype originates from an adult with an advanced solid tumor such as melanoma, head and neck, liver or kidney cancer. The sequencing here drew on CD4+ or CD8+ T cells sorted from blood, taken in a trial of the OX40 agonist ivuxolimab.

CDR3 coding DNA: TGTGCCATCAGTGAGTCGGGGGGCAGGAACACTGAAGCTTTCTTT. The encoded protein is CAISESGGRNTEAFF. This sequence joins TRBV10-3 and TRBJ1-1; D might be TRBD1 (6 bases). This CDR3 comprises 15 residues. V dropped 0 bases and J dropped 1 base, with 9 bases sitting between them. CDR1 is ENHRY and CDR2 is SYGVKD in the germline V gene.